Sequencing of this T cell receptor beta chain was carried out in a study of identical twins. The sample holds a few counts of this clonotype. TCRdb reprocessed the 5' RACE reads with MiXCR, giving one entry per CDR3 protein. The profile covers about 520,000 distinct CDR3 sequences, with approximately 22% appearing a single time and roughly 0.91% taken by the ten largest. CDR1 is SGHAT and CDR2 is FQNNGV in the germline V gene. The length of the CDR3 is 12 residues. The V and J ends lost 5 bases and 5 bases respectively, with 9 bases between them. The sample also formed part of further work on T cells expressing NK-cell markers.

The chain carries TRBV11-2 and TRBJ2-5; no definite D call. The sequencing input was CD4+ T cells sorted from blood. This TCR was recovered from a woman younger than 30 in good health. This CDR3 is CASSRVKETQYF. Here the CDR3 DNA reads TGTGCCAGCAGCCGGGTTAAGGAGACCCAGTACTTC.